Below, 11 T cell receptor beta chains from the same sample are listed, as sequenced in a study of blood T cell repertoires in COVID-19. The assay was immunoSEQ multiplex PCR, and TCRdb's table has in-frame clones only and misses some. The top ten hold roughly 3.2% of the sample, which has over 400,000 clones, 80% to 90% seen once. Sequenced input: peripheral blood. These receptors were taken from a human donor in a cohort sampled during active COVID-19.

This clone has a handful of counts. The chain carries TRBV3-1 (or the pseudogene TRBV3-2) and TRBJ1-5; possible D gene TRBD1, 5 bases. CDR3 length: 16 amino acids. Germline V CDR1 and CDR2: LGHDT, YNNKEL (reference sequence). V was trimmed by 0 bases and J by 2 bases, leaving 11 bases between them. CDR3: CASSQDLPRGNQPQHF. The CDR3 DNA sequence: TGTGCCAGCAGCCAAGATTTGCCCAGGGGCAATCAGCCCCAGCATTTT.

This clone was counted between two and nine times. The gene calls are TRBV3-1 (or the pseudogene TRBV3-2) and TRBJ2-5; a weak D match, TRBD2 (5 bases). This CDR3 is built from 15 residues. V lost 1 base and J 5 bases, leaving 14 bases between the germline ends. CDR1 LGHDT and CDR2 YNNKEL come from the germline V gene (reference sequence). The chain's CDR3 is CASSQAAGVWETQYF. The CDR3 DNA reads TGTGCCAGCAGCCAAGCGGCCGGGGTTTGGGAGACCCAGTACTTC.

This rearrangement joins TRBV6-5 to TRBJ1-3; a possible D gene is TRBD1 (5 bases). The CDR3 runs 13 residues. Germline CDR1 and CDR2: MNHEY and SVGAGI. V shed 6 bases and J shed 3 bases, with 9 bases lying between them. The CDR3 DNA reads TGTGCCAGCAGGGACACTTATGGAAACACCATATATTTT. The encoded protein is CASRDTYGNTIYF.

This clone turned up a few times. CDR3 bases: TGTGCCAGCACCCCGGGACAGGGGGCTACTGGGGCCAACGTCCTGACTTTC. It specifies CASTPGQGATGANVLTF. J is TRBJ2-6 and V is TRBV27; 12 bases line up with TRBD1. Germline CDR1 is MNHEY and CDR2 is SMNVEV (reference sequence). This CDR3 region has 17 residues. V shed 7 bases and J 2 bases; nucleotides not matched to a gene: 6.

The chain combines TRBV6-5 with TRBJ1-6, with TRBD1 matching 8 bases. This CDR3 is 15 amino acids long. V lost 0 bases to trimming and J lost 9 bases; unmatched junction nucleotides: 4. CDR1 and CDR2 from the germline V gene are MNHEY and SVGAGI. CDR3 DNA sequence: TGTGCCAGCAGTTACTCGACAGGGGAAAGTTCACCCCTCCACTTT. Its translation is CASSYSTGESSPLHF.

The chain uses TRBV30 and TRBJ1-2, with TRBD1 matching over 11 bases. V trimming: 1 base; J trimming: 6 bases; junction bases outside the gene matches: 4. This CDR3 is 14 amino acids long. The V gene's germline CDR1 is GTSNPN and CDR2 SVGIG (reference sequence). The CDR3 loop is CAWSGTGGAHGYTF. In nucleotides, the CDR3 is TGTGCCTGGAGTGGGACAGGGGGCGCGCATGGCTACACCTTC. Full variable domain (missing parts from reference TRBV30 and TRBJ1-2): SQTIHQWPATLVQPVGSPLSLECTVEGTSNPNLYWYRQAAGRGLQLLFYSVGIGQISSEVPQNLSASRPQDRQFILSSKKLLLSDSGFYLCAWSGTGGAHGYTFGSGTRLTVV.

A note on this clone: A single base separates this from a much larger clone, so it may be a read error. The V call is TRBV7-9, the J call TRBJ1-1, with a weak D call TRBD1 (6 bases). Deletions cut 2 bases from V and 1 base from J, with 8 bases between. The CDR3 has 14 residues. Germline CDR1 and CDR2: SEHNR and FQNEAQ (reference sequence). CDR3 nucleotides: TGTGCCAGCAGCTTAACAGGGCCGAACACTGAAGCTTTCTTT. Translated, it gives CASSLTGPNTEAFF.

Ten or more counts support this clone. The chain has TRBV5-1 and TRBJ2-5; 11 nucleotides line up with TRBD2. CDR1 is SGHRS, CDR2 YFSETQ, per germline. V lost 3 bases and J lost 5; bases outside the gene matches: 9. The CDR3 totals 16 residues. Written as DNA, the CDR3 is TGCGCCAGCAGCTGGACACTAGCGGGAGAGACTGAGACCCAGTACTTC. Translating it yields CASSWTLAGETETQYF.

This clone was seen a handful of times. The chain links TRBV7-8 to TRBJ1-5; 7 bases fit TRBD1. The CDR3 consists of 16 residues. Germline V gene data show CDR1 as SGHVS and CDR2 as FQNEAQ. After removal of 2 bases from V and 6 bases from J, the junction contained 10 bases not matched to a gene. Written as DNA, the CDR3 is TGTGCCAGCAGCTTATTACAGGGGAACCCGGGTCAGCCCCAGCATTTT. Translating gives CASSLLQGNPGQPQHF.

The chain carries TRBV19 and TRBJ2-3; 7 nucleotides agree with TRBD2. CDR1 is LNHDA, CDR2 SQIVND, per germline (reference sequence). V lost 6 bases to trimming and J lost 2 bases; unmatched junction nucleotides: 2. CDR3 size: 13 residues. The CDR3 DNA is TGTGCCAGTAGCGGGGGGATCACAGATACGCAGTATTTT. As protein: CASSGGITDTQYF.

As concerns this clone: Within the sample, other DNA sequences also encode this same CDR3. The chain has TRBV19 and TRBJ1-1, with no clear D. CDR1 is LNHDA, CDR2 SQIVND, per germline (reference sequence). The CDR3 is made up of 13 amino acids. V lost 3 bases, J lost 1 base, and 6 bases lay in between. Here the CDR3 DNA reads TGTGCCAGTAGTATCAACGGGAACACTGAAGCTTTCTTT. As protein: CASSINGNTEAFF.